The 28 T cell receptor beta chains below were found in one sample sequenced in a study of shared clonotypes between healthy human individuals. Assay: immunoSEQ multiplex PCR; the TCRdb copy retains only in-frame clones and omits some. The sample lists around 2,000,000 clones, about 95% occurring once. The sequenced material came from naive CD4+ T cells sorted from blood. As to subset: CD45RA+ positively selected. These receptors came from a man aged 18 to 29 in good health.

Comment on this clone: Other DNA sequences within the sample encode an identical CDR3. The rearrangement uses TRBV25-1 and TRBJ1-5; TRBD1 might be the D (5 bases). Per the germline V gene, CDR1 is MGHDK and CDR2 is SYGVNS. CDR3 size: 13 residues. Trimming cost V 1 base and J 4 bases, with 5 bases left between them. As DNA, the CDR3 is TGTGCCAGCAGTGAATCAGGGAATCAGCCCCAGCATTTT. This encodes CASSESGNQPQHF.

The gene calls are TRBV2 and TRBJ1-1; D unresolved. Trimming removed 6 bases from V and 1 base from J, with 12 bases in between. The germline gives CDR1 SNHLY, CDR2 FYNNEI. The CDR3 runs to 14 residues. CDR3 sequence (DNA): TGTGCCAGCAGGAACAGAAAGTCGAACACTGAAGCTTTCTTT. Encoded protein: CASRNRKSNTEAFF.

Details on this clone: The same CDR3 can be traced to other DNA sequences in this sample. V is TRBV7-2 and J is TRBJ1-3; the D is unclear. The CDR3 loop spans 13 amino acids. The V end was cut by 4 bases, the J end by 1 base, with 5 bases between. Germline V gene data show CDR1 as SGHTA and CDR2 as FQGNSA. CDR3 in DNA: TGTGCCAGCAGCTCCTCATCTGGAAACACCATATATTTT. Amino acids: CASSSSSGNTIYF.

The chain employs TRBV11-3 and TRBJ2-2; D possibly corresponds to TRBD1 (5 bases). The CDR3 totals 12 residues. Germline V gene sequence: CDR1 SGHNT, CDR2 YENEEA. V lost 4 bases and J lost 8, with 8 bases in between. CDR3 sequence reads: CASSSYRGELFF. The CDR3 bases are TGTGCCAGCAGCTCTTACAGGGGGGAGCTGTTTTTT.

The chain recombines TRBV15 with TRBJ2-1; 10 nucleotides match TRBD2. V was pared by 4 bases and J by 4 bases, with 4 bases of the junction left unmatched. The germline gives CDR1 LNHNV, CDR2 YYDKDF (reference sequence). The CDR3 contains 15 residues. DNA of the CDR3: TGTGCCACCAGCATGAGACTAGCGGGTTACAATGAGCAGTTCTTC. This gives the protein CATSMRLAGYNEQFF.

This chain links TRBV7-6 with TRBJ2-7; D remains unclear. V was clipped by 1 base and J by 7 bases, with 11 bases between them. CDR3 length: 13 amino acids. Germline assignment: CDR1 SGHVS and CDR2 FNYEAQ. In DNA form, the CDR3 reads TGTGCCAGCAGCTTAGGGGGAATCGGGGAGCAGTACTTC. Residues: CASSLGGIGEQYF.

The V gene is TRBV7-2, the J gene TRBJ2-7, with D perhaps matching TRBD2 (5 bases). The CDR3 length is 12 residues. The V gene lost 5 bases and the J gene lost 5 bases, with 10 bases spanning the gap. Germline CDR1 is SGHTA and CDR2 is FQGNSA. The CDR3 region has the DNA TGTGCCAGCAGCCGAGGGATCCACGAGCAGTACTTC. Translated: CASSRGIHEQYF.

CDR3 sequence reads: CASSYTAGKTYEQYF. CDR3 DNA sequence: TGTGCCAGCAGTTACACGGCAGGGAAAACCTACGAGCAGTACTTC. The chain employs TRBV6-5 and TRBJ2-7; possibly TRBD1 for D (5 bases). V shed 2 bases and J shed 2 bases, with 13 bases lying between them. CDR1 and CDR2 from the germline V gene are MNHEY and SVGAGI. This CDR3 is 15 amino acids long.

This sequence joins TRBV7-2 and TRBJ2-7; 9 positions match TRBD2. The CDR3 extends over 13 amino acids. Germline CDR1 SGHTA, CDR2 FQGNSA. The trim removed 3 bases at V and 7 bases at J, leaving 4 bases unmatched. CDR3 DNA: TGTGCCAGCAGCTTTTCCCTAGCGGGGGAGCAGTACTTC. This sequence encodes CASSFSLAGEQYF.

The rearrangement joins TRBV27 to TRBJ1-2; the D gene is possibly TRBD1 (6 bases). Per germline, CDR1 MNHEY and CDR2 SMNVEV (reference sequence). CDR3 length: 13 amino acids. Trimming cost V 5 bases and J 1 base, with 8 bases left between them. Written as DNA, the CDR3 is TGTGCCAGCAGTCCGGGACATAACTATGGCTACACCTTC. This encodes CASSPGHNYGYTF.

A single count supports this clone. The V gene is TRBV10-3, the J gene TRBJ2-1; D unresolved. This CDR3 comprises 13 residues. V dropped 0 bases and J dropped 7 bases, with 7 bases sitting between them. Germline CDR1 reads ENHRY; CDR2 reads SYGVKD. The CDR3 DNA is TGTGCCATCAGTGAGTCGACGGAGAATGAGCAGTTCTTC. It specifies CAISESTENEQFF.

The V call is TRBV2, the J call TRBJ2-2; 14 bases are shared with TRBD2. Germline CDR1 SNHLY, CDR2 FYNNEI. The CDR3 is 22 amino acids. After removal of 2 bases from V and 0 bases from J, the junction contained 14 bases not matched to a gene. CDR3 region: CASSELVFPGLAGASNTGELFF. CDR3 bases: TGTGCCAGCAGTGAATTGGTTTTCCCGGGACTAGCGGGAGCCTCGAACACCGGGGAGCTGTTTTTT.

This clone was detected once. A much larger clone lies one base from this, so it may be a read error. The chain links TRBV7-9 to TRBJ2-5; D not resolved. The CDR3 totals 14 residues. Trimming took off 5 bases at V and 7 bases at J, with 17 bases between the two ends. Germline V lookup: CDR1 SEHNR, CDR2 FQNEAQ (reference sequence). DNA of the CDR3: TGTGCCAGCAGCATCGGGTCGCTTCGTGGGACCCAGTACTTC. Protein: CASSIGSLRGTQYF.

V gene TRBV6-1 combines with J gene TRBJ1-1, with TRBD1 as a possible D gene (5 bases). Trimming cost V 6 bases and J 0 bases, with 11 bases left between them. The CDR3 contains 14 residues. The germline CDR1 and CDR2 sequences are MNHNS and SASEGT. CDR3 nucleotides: TGTGCCAGCAGGTACGGACATATGAACACTGAAGCTTTCTTT. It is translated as CASRYGHMNTEAFF.

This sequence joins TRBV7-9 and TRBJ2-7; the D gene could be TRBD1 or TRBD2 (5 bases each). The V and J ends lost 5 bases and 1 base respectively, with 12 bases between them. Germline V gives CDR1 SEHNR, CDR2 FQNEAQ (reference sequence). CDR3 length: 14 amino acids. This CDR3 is CASSLWDRSYEQYF. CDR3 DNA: TGTGCCAGCAGCCTCTGGGACCGTTCCTACGAGCAGTACTTC.

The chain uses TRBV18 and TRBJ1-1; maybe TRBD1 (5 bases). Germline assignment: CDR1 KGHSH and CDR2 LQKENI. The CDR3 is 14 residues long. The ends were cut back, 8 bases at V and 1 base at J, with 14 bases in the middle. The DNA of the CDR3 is TGTGCCAGCGCCACCCAGGGAAAGAACACTGAAGCTTTCTTT. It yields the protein CASATQGKNTEAFF.

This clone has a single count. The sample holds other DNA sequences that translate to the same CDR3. The CDR3 nucleotides are TGTGCCAGTAGTCCCGGGACAGGGGGCGAGCAGTACTTC. The encoded protein is CASSPGTGGEQYF. The chain is built from TRBV19 and TRBJ2-7, with 11 bases identical to TRBD1. CDR1 LNHDA and CDR2 SQIVND come from the germline V gene (reference sequence). This CDR3 region has 13 residues. V lost 5 bases, J lost 6 bases, and 3 bases stayed unmatched.

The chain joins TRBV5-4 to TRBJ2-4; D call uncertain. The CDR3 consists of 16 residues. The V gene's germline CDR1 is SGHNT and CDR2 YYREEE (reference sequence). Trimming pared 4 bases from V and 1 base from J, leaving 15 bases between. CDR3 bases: TGTGCCAGCAGCCTGAGTGGAAGGCCCGCCAAAAACATTCAGTACTTC. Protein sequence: CASSLSGRPAKNIQYF.

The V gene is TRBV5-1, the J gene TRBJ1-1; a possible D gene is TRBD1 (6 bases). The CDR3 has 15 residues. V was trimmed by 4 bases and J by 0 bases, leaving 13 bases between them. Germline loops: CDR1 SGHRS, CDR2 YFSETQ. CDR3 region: CASSNSTGLNTEAFF. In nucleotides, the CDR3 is TGCGCCAGCAGCAACTCAACAGGGTTGAACACTGAAGCTTTCTTT.

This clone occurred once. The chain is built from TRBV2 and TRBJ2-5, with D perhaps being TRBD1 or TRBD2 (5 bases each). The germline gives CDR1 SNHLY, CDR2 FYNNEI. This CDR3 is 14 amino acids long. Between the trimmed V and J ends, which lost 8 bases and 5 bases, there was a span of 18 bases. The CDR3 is CASSKGQRGETQYF. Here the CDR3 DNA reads TGTGCCAGCTCAAAAGGACAAAGAGGGGAGACCCAGTACTTC.

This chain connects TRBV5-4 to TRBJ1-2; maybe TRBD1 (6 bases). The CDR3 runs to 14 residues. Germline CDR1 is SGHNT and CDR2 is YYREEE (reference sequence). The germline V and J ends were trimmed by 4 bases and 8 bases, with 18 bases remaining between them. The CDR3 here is CASSIGDTKRGYTF. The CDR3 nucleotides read TGTGCCAGCAGCATTGGGGACACCAAAAGGGGCTACACCTTC.

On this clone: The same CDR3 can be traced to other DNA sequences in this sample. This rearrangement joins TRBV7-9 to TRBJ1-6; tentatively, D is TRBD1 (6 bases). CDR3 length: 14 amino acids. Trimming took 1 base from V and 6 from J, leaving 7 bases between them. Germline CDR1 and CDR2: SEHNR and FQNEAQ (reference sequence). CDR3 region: CASSLVQGNSPLHF. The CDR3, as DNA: TGTGCCAGCAGCTTAGTACAGGGTAATTCACCCCTCCACTTT.

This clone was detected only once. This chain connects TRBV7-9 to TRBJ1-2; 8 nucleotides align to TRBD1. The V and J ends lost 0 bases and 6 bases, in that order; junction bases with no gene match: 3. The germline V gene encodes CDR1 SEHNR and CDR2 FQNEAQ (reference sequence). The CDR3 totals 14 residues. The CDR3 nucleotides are TGTGCCAGCAGCTTAGCTTCAGGGGGCGATGGCTACACCTTC. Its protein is CASSLASGGDGYTF.

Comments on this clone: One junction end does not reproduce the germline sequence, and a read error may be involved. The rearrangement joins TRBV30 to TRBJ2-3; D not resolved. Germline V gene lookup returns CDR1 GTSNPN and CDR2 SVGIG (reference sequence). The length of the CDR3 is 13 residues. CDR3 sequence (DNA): TGTGCCTGGAGTGTAATTATTACAGATACGCGGTATTTT. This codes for CAWSVIITDTRYF.

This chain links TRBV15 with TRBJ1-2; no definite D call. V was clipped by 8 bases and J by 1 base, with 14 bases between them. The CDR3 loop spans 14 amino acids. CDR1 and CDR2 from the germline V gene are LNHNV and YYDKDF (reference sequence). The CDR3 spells CATGLGPNNYGYTF. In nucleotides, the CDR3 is TGTGCCACCGGCCTTGGGCCTAATAACTATGGCTACACCTTC.

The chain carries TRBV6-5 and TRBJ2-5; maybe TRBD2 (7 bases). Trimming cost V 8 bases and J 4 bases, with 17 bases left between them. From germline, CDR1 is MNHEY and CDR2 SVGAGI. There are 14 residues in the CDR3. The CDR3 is CASGKGGKGETQYF. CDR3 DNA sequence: TGTGCCAGCGGGAAGGGGGGGAAAGGAGAGACCCAGTACTTC.

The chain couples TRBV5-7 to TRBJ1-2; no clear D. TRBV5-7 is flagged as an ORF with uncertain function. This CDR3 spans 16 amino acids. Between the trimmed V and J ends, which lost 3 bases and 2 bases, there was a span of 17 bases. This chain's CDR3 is CASSYRANLKNYGYTF. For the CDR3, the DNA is TGTGCCAGCAGCTACCGGGCCAACCTAAAAAACTATGGCTACACCTTC.

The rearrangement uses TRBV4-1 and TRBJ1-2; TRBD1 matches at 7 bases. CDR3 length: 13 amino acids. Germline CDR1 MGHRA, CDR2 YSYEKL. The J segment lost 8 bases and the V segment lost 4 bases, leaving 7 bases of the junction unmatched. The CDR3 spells CASSPQGGSGYTF. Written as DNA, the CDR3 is TGCGCCAGCAGCCCCCAGGGGGGGAGCGGCTACACCTTC.